This T cell receptor beta chain was obtained from a study of OX40 agonist ivuxolimab in advanced cancers. Concerning the study at large: Ivuxolimab was an agonistic, fully human IgG2 monoclonal antibody directed against OX40 (CD134), a costimulatory receptor. The paper covers the monotherapy dose-escalation part of the phase I ivuxolimab trial, which included N ≈ 50 patients. Of the approximately 50 dose-escalation patients, hepatocellular carcinoma was present in roughly 19, melanoma in approximately 15, renal cell carcinoma in 9 and head and neck cancer in 9. The point of sequencing TCRbeta in the periphery was to test whether ivuxolimab changed TCR sequence diversity and drove clonal T-cell expansion. Partial responses occurred in three dose-escalation patients, of whom one had hepatocellular carcinoma and two had cutaneous melanoma. Prior anti-PD-1, anti-PD-L1 or anti-CTLA-4 therapy was permitted, and checkpoint inhibitors had been received by under 50% of dose-escalation patients. Intravenous ivuxolimab was administered to patients every 2 weeks at six dose levels: 0.01, 0.1, 0.3, 1.5, 3 and 10 mg/kg. A male proportion of 82.7% and a mean age of about 60 years, ranging from roughly 20 to 80, were recorded for the dose-escalation cohort.

Study-level results and caveats: Low levels of normalized T-cell clonal expansion were also seen in some nonresponding patients. Clonal expansion of both CD4+ and CD8+ blood T cells was observed from baseline to week 6 at doses 0.1 to 3.0 mg/kg. Partial responders in the 0.1-3.0 mg/kg groups had among the lowest normalized peripheral clonal expansion, especially among CD8+ T cells. After ivuxolimab, expanded clones were on average more numerous among CD8+ T cells than among CD4+ T cells. The antigen specificity of the clonally expanded peripheral T cells was not determined.

To sequence the TCRbeta CDR3 region, genomic DNA was isolated from the sorted cells. The immunoSEQ Assay was used for sequencing of TCRbeta CDR3 regions. What TCRdb holds here is the immuneACCESS table cut down to in-frame rearrangements. Part of the clones is not present; checked against another copy, under half of the missing clones reflect an unresolved V gene, and the others are unexplained. The sample records tens of thousands of clones, about 88% of which are singletons. The biggest ten clones account for approximately 25% of the sample. Patients with autoimmune disease history or receiving systemic immunosuppression were excluded from the trial. Peripheral blood for TCR sequencing was collected from all dose cohorts at baseline, on cycle 4 day 1, and on cycle 7 day 1. The samples were taken from a phase I, first-in-human, multicenter, open-label dose-escalation trial of ivuxolimab. Adults with locally advanced or metastatic head and neck squamous cell, hepatocellular, melanoma or renal cell carcinoma were enrolled in the trial. Before TCR sequencing, CD4+ T cells and CD8+ T cells from peripheral blood were sorted into separate populations.

A note on this clone: Its antigen remains undetermined. There are no base qualities to consult, and no much larger clone falls within one base.

CDR1 and CDR2 are drawn from the germline V gene: SGHTA, FQGTGA. V is clipped by 2 bases and J by 3 bases, and the sequence between their germline boundaries is 11 bases long. The CDR3 contains 14 residues, cysteine and phenylalanine counted. The CDR3 DNA has 42 bases and is translated from base 1. This chain joins TRBV7-3 to TRBJ2-7; the best D guess is TRBD1, with 6 bases matching. Sequenced here: CD4+ or CD8+ T cells sorted from blood, sampled in a trial of the OX40 agonist ivuxolimab. This receptor was obtained from an adult with an advanced solid tumor such as melanoma, head and neck, liver or kidney cancer. The CDR3 in this case is CASSLFPGDYEQYF. The DNA sequence follows: TGTGCCAGCAGCTTATTTCCAGGGGACTACGAGCAGTACTTC.